Each of the 23 T cell receptor beta chains below was sequenced from the same sample in a study of OX40 agonist ivuxolimab in advanced cancers. Sequencing was performed with immunoSEQ multiplex PCR; in TCRdb, only in-frame clones are kept and a portion is missing. The data show roughly 60,000 clones, around 90% seen once. The sample was CD4+ or CD8+ T cells sorted from blood, taken in a trial of the OX40 agonist ivuxolimab. The receptors derive from an adult with an advanced solid tumor such as melanoma, head and neck, liver or kidney cancer.

This chain uses TRBV7-8 with TRBJ2-7; D is tentatively TRBD1 or TRBD2 (5 bases each). The CDR3 length is 16 residues. The V end lost 7 bases, the J end lost 7 bases, and 26 bases lay between the germline ends. Germline assignment: CDR1 SGHVS and CDR2 FQNEAQ. The DNA of the CDR3 is TGTGCCAGCATCCCTTATTCCGGGACGGGTTTTAGGGAGCAGTACTTC. As protein: CASIPYSGTGFREQYF.

V and J are TRBV19 and TRBJ1-1, with 7 bases aligning to TRBD1. The ends lost 8 bases at V and 7 bases at J; junction bases unmatched: 10. This CDR3 has 13 amino acids. Germline CDR1 and CDR2: LNHDA and SQIVND (reference sequence). The CDR3 here is CASGWTGGGEAFF. For the CDR3, the DNA is TGTGCCAGTGGATGGACAGGTGGTGGTGAAGCTTTCTTT. Supplemented by reference TRBV19 and TRBJ1-1, the full variable domain reads DGGITQSPKYLFRKEGQNVTLSCEQNLNHDAMYWYRQDPGQGLRLIYYSQIVNDFQKGDIAEGYSVSREKKESFPLTVTSAQKNPTAFYLCASGWTGGGEAFFGQGTRLTVV.

The J gene is TRBJ2-1, the V gene TRBV11-3, with D hard to call. Trimming cost V 5 bases and J 7 bases, with 12 bases left between them. This CDR3 spans 13 amino acids. From germline, CDR1 is SGHNT and CDR2 YENEEA. CDR3 loop: CASSPYGENEQFF. The CDR3 DNA follows: TGTGCCAGCAGCCCGTACGGAGAAAATGAGCAGTTCTTC.

In this sample, this clone turned up a few times. The chain links TRBV15 to TRBJ2-1; 7 nucleotides match TRBD2. Germline values: CDR1 LNHNV, CDR2 YYDKDF (reference sequence). The CDR3 extends over 19 amino acids. Trimming at V came to 5 bases and at J to 0 bases, leaving 16 bases not matched to a gene. The CDR3 loop reads CATSVGLVSMGHSYNEQFF. The DNA for the CDR3 is TGTGCCACCAGCGTCGGACTAGTCAGTATGGGCCACTCCTACAATGAGCAGTTCTTC.

The chain employs TRBV5-6 and TRBJ2-7; 13 bases agree with TRBD2. V trimming: 4 bases; J trimming: 5 bases; junction bases outside the gene matches: 9. The CDR3 has 16 residues. Germline lookup yields CDR1 SGHDT and CDR2 YYEEEE. The CDR3 DNA is TGTGCCAGCAGCATACTAGCGGGAGGGTCTAGGAACGAGCAGTACTTC. This sequence encodes CASSILAGGSRNEQYF.

The chain carries TRBV7-9 and TRBJ2-5; possible D gene TRBD1, 6 bases. Trimming removed 4 bases from V and 5 bases from J, with 23 bases in between. The CDR3 sequence is 17 residues long. The germline V gene encodes CDR1 SEHNR and CDR2 FQNEAQ (reference sequence). The DNA for the CDR3 is TGTGCCAGCAGCTCCACCGTGACAGGTCAGGTCATCGAGACCCAGTACTTC. Protein product: CASSSTVTGQVIETQYF. Drawing the rest from reference TRBV7-9 and TRBJ2-5, the complete variable domain is DTGVSQNPRHKITKRGQNVTFRCDPISEHNRLYWYRQTLGQGPEFLTYFQNEAQLEKSRLLSDRFSAERPKGSFSTLEIQRTEQGDSAMYLCASSSTVTGQVIETQYFGPGTRLLVL.

The chain joins TRBV27 to TRBJ2-5; TRBD2 matches 11 bases. The CDR3 has 14 residues. V shed 5 bases and J 2 bases; nucleotides not matched to a gene: 1. CDR1 is MNHEY, CDR2 SMNVEV, per germline (reference sequence). The CDR3, as DNA: TGTGCCAGCAGTCCTAGCGGGAGGCAAGAGACCCAGTACTTC. Residues: CASSPSGRQETQYF.

This rearrangement joins TRBV4-3 to TRBJ2-7; no firm D call. Germline V gives CDR1 LGHNA, CDR2 YSLEER. The germline V and J ends were trimmed by 1 base and 3 bases, with 13 bases remaining between them. This CDR3 comprises 15 residues. DNA of the CDR3: TGCGCCAGCAGCCAAGCAGCAGACAATCACTACGAGCAGTACTTC. It yields the protein CASSQAADNHYEQYF.

The chain carries TRBV27 and TRBJ1-6; TRBD1 aligns across 8 bases. Germline CDR1 and CDR2: MNHEY and SMNVEV (reference sequence). V lost 5 bases and J lost 8; bases outside the gene matches: 8. This CDR3 has 15 residues. CDR3 DNA: TGTGCCAGCAGTCTAACAGGGGGGAGGTATTCACCCCTCCACTTT. This translates into CASSLTGGRYSPLHF.

V usage is TRBV28 and J usage is TRBJ2-1; 12 bases map to TRBD2. The CDR3 extends over 15 amino acids. Germline V gene data show CDR1 as MDHEN and CDR2 as SYDVKM. With V trimmed by 5 bases and J by 4 bases, 3 bases remained unmatched. CDR3 sequence reads: CASSGGTSGYNEQFF. The CDR3 DNA is TGTGCCAGCAGTGGAGGGACTAGCGGGTACAATGAGCAGTTCTTC.

The J gene is TRBJ2-1, the V gene TRBV9; 9 bases map to TRBD2. The germline gives CDR1 SGDLS, CDR2 YYNGEE. The CDR3 has 16 residues. J was trimmed by 5 bases and V by 0 bases; bases with no gene match: 6. CDR3 sequence reads: CASSVEASGIDNEQFF. In nucleotides, the CDR3 is TGTGCCAGCAGCGTAGAGGCTAGCGGGATCGACAATGAGCAGTTCTTC.

The chain employs TRBV6-5 and TRBJ2-3; D possibly uses TRBD1 or TRBD2 (5 bases each). Trimming removed 0 bases from V and 4 bases from J, with 8 bases in between. Germline CDR1 reads MNHEY; CDR2 reads SVGAGI. The CDR3 extends over 14 amino acids. CDR3 in DNA: TGTGCCAGCAGTTACTCGGGGGTTGCAGATACGCAGTATTTT. It codes for CASSYSGVADTQYF.

CDR3 in amino acids: CASSLGTGELFF. The DNA of the CDR3 is TGTGCCAGCAGCTTAGGTACCGGGGAGCTGTTTTTT. V usage is TRBV11-3 and J usage is TRBJ2-2; D ambiguous. The CDR3 spans 12 residues. CDR1 and CDR2 from the germline V gene are SGHNT and YENEEA. V shed 1 base and J shed 5 bases, with 2 bases lying between them.

This chain links TRBV28 with TRBJ2-5; TRBD1 might be the D (6 bases). Trimming shortened V by 2 bases and J by 0 bases, and 13 bases separated the two germline ends. The CDR3 length is 16 residues. Germline V lookup: CDR1 MDHEN, CDR2 SYDVKM. CDR3 region: CASSLAGDGYQETQYF. In DNA form, the CDR3 reads TGTGCCAGCAGTTTAGCAGGGGACGGGTACCAAGAGACCCAGTACTTC.

The chain uses TRBV14 and TRBJ2-3; D is undetermined. Looked up from germline, CDR1 is SGHDN and CDR2 is FVKESK. The CDR3 length is 14 residues. With 5 bases removed from V and 2 bases from J, the gap between germline ends came to 11 bases. CDR3 loop: CASSSFITTDTQYF. In DNA, the CDR3 is TGTGCCAGCAGCTCCTTTATTACCACAGATACGCAGTATTTT. The whole variable domain, filled in from reference TRBV14 and TRBJ2-3, reads EAGVTQFPSHSVIEKGQTVTLRCDPISGHDNLYWYRRVMGKEIKFLLHFVKESKQDESGMPNNRFLAERTGGTYSTLKVQPAELEDSGVYFCASSSFITTDTQYFGPGTRLTVL.

The V and J genes are TRBV7-9 and TRBJ2-7, with 11 bases matching TRBD1. With V trimmed by 5 bases and J by 3 bases, 6 bases remained unmatched. The CDR3 extends over 15 amino acids. Germline V lookup: CDR1 SEHNR, CDR2 FQNEAQ (reference sequence). The CDR3 is CASSPIGTGGYEQYF. The CDR3 DNA is TGTGCCAGCAGCCCGATAGGGACAGGGGGCTACGAGCAGTACTTC. The full variable domain, rest sourced from reference TRBV7-9 and TRBJ2-7, is DTGVSQNPRHKITKRGQNVTFRCDPISEHNRLYWYRQTLGQGPEFLTYFQNEAQLEKSRLLSDRFSAERPKGSFSTLEIQRTEQGDSAMYLCASSPIGTGGYEQYFGPGTRLTVT.

This chain connects TRBV5-1 to TRBJ1-1, with 12 positions matching TRBD1. Germline assignment: CDR1 SGHRS and CDR2 YFSETQ. This CDR3 region has 17 residues. The V and J ends lost 4 bases and 3 bases, in that order; junction bases with no gene match: 10. The CDR3: CASSGGTGGASDTEAFF. The DNA for the CDR3 is TGCGCCAGCAGCGGCGGGACAGGGGGCGCCTCGGACACTGAAGCTTTCTTT.

This clone was seen just once. The chain employs TRBV25-1 and TRBJ2-3; 11 positions agree with TRBD2. V shed 5 bases, J shed 7 bases, and the junction held 5 bases outside the gene matches. CDR3 length equals 14 residues. Germline loops: CDR1 MGHDK, CDR2 SYGVNS. CDR3 nucleotide sequence: TGTGCCAGCAGTTGGGGGACTAGCGGAAATACGCAGTATTTT. Protein product: CASSWGTSGNTQYF.

The chain carries TRBV7-9 and TRBJ2-5; D possibly corresponds to TRBD1 (6 bases). The V gene's germline CDR1 is SEHNR and CDR2 FQNEAQ (reference sequence). V lost 0 bases, J lost 5 bases, and 10 bases lay in between. The CDR3 length is 14 residues. The CDR3 region has the DNA TGTGCCAGCAGCTTAGCGCTTCAGGGGGAGACCCAGTACTTC. Its translation: CASSLALQGETQYF.

This chain uses TRBV6-4 with TRBJ2-2, with 7 bases identical to TRBD2. V trimming: 5 bases; J trimming: 1 base; junction bases outside the gene matches: 1. Germline lookup yields CDR1 MRHNA and CDR2 SNTAGT. The CDR3 length is 14 residues. CDR3 DNA: TGTGCCAGCAGTCCGGGGGGGAACACCGGGGAGCTGTTTTTT. Its translation is CASSPGGNTGELFF.

The rearrangement uses TRBV11-2 and TRBJ2-2; D is ambiguous. V lost 0 bases to trimming and J lost 6 bases, with 17 bases between them. Germline V lookup: CDR1 SGHAT, CDR2 FQNNGV. The CDR3 consists of 17 residues. The CDR3 spells CASSLDRPARRPGELFF. In DNA, the CDR3 is TGTGCCAGCAGCTTAGACCGACCTGCTAGAAGGCCCGGGGAGCTGTTTTTT. Supplemented by reference TRBV11-2 and TRBJ2-2, the full variable domain reads EAGVAQSPRYKIIEKRQSVAFWCNPISGHATLYWYQQILGQGPKLLIQFQNNGVVDDSQLPKDRFSAERLKGVDSTLKIQPAKLEDSAVYLCASSLDRPARRPGELFFGEGSRLTVL.

The chain has TRBV9 and TRBJ2-5, with a possible D match to TRBD2 (6 bases). Trimming left V 3 bases short and J 5 bases short, with 17 bases between. Germline V gene lookup returns CDR1 SGDLS and CDR2 YYNGEE. The length of the CDR3 is 15 residues. The CDR3 protein is CASSAVPGEGETQYF. DNA for the CDR3: TGTGCCAGCAGCGCAGTCCCGGGAGAAGGGGAGACCCAGTACTTC.

The genes are TRBV6-5 and TRBJ2-5; 13 positions agree with TRBD2. Germline trimming cut 2 bases from V and 3 bases from J; bases unmatched to any gene: 3. Germline V gene lookup returns CDR1 MNHEY and CDR2 SVGAGI. This CDR3 has 16 residues. CDR3 nucleotides: TGTGCCAGCAGTTACCTAGGGACTAGCGGGGAAGAGACCCAGTACTTC. It encodes CASSYLGTSGEETQYF.